This TCR beta chain was profiled in a study of T cells in Graves' hyperthyroidism and ophthalmopathy. Study details: Sampling of peripheral blood happened at initial diagnosis, prior to any treatment.

This clonotype was recorded a few times. This CDR3 is 14 amino acids long. The germline V gene has CDR1 MDHEN and CDR2 SYDVKM. Trimming left V 8 bases short and J 5 bases short, with 18 bases between. When ophthalmopathy did not progress within 18 months, Graves' hyperthyroidism was considered stable. Uncontrolled infection, other autoimmune disease, pregnancy or lactation led to exclusion. Clinical symptoms, serum thyroxine, TRAb, thyroid ultrasound and orbital computed tomography established diagnosis. Amplification targeted TCR beta CDR3 regions from RNA transcripts. In the first-round RT-PCR of the TCR CDR3, the HTBI primer set was used. A single record per CDR3 protein comes from TCRdb applying MiXCR to the multiplex PCR reads. The data contain 300,000 to 450,000 distinct CDR3 sequences, roughly 25% of them singletons.

The rearrangement joins TRBV28 to TRBJ1-2, with D tentatively TRBD1 (5 bases). Sequenced sample: blood. The clonotype originates from a man aged 45-65 years with Graves' hyperthyroidism. The CDR3: CASLRGFGPYGYTF. Here the CDR3 DNA reads TGTGCCAGCCTACGGGGCTTTGGTCCTTATGGCTACACCTTC.